One and the same sample provided the 29 T cell receptor beta chains below, sequenced in a study of T cell responses to AZD1222 COVID-19 vaccine. Clones were sequenced by immunoSEQ multiplex PCR, and TCRdb holds only the in-frame ones, with some missing. The sample lists approximately 110,000 clones, approximately 90% occurring once. The material was peripheral blood, obtained on day 0 of AZD1222 vaccination. Receptors originate from an adult in good health.

This chain uses TRBV7-3 with TRBJ1-3; 11 bases are a match to TRBD1. This CDR3 has 16 residues. CDR1 and CDR2 from the germline V gene are SGHTA and FQGTGA. V was clipped by 5 bases and J by 0 bases; unmatched bases: 3. This chain's CDR3 is CASSPGQGASGNTIYF. Written as DNA, the CDR3 is TGTGCCAGCAGCCCAGGACAGGGGGCCTCTGGAAACACCATATATTTT.

The rearrangement links TRBV4-3 to TRBJ2-7; D is unresolved. Trimming cost V 0 bases and J 3 bases, with 9 bases left between them. CDR3 length: 14 residues. Germline-derived CDR1 and CDR2 are LGHNA and YSLEER. CDR3 in DNA: TGCGCCAGCAGCCAAGAAGGTGACCACTACGAGCAGTACTTC. As protein: CASSQEGDHYEQYF.

J is TRBJ1-1 and V is TRBV27; D is ambiguous. This CDR3 contains 15 residues. Germline V gives CDR1 MNHEY, CDR2 SMNVEV (reference sequence). V gave up 7 bases and J gave up 5 bases, with 20 bases separating them. CDR3: CASISRPGLITEAFF. The CDR3 DNA reads as TGTGCCAGCATTTCCCGGCCAGGCCTAATAACTGAAGCTTTCTTT.

The chain combines TRBV5-6 with TRBJ2-3; 7 positions match TRBD1. V lost 0 bases to trimming and J lost 9 bases; unmatched junction nucleotides: 7. The CDR3 is 14 amino acids. The germline gives CDR1 SGHDT, CDR2 YYEEEE. The CDR3 nucleotides read TGTGCCAGCAGCTTGGGCCGGGACAGAAAGACGCAGTATTTT. It is translated as CASSLGRDRKTQYF.

The table lists this clone with a count of one. The chain carries TRBV5-1 and TRBJ2-6; 9 nucleotides align to TRBD1. V was pared by 6 bases and J by 2 bases, with 9 bases of the junction left unmatched. Looked up from germline, CDR1 is SGHRS and CDR2 is YFSETQ. The CDR3 has 17 residues. CDR3 in DNA: TGCGCCAGCACTCTGACAGGGGGTGTTACTGGGGCCAACGTCCTGACTTTC. It translates to CASTLTGGVTGANVLTF.

The chain joins TRBV6-1 to TRBJ1-2; D is undetermined. CDR1 is MNHNS, CDR2 SASEGT, per germline. The V gene lost 6 bases and the J gene lost 2 bases, with 4 bases spanning the gap. CDR3 length: 11 amino acids. CDR3 DNA sequence: TGTGCCAGCAGCTCCAACTATGGCTACACCTTC. This translates into CASSSNYGYTF.

The V call is TRBV28, the J call TRBJ2-2; TRBD1 aligns across 9 bases. Unmatched junction bases numbered 3, after V lost 6 bases and J lost 1 base. Germline CDR1 is MDHEN and CDR2 is SYDVKM. The CDR3 consists of 15 residues. Here the CDR3 DNA reads TGTGCCAGCAGGTCGGGACAGGGGAACACCGGGGAGCTGTTTTTT. Its protein is CASRSGQGNTGELFF.

This clone has just one count. The genes are TRBV29-1 and TRBJ1-1, with unresolved D. Germline V gene lookup returns CDR1 SQVTM and CDR2 ANQGSEA. This CDR3 has 14 residues. V lost 7 bases and J lost 0, with 15 bases in between. In DNA, the CDR3 is TGCAGCGCCTCACCCGGACCGGTGAACACTGAAGCTTTCTTT. This translates into CSASPGPVNTEAFF. The full variable domain, completed using reference TRBV29-1 and TRBJ1-1, is SAVISQKPSRDICQRGTSLTIQCQVDSQVTMMFWYRQQPGQSLTLIATANQGSEATYESGFVIDKFPISRPNLTFSTLTVSNMSPEDSSIYLCSASPGPVNTEAFFGQGTRLTVV.

This chain joins TRBV7-9 and TRBJ2-1; 12 bases align to TRBD2. Germline V gene sequence: CDR1 SEHNR, CDR2 FQNEAQ (reference sequence). The V and J ends lost 5 bases and 1 base, in that order; junction bases with no gene match: 6. The CDR3 runs to 17 residues. CDR3 coding DNA: TGTGCCAGCAGCCAAAGGGGGACTAGCGGGTCCTACAATGAGCAGTTCTTC. It is translated as CASSQRGTSGSYNEQFF.

The J gene is TRBJ2-5, the V gene TRBV5-4; D possibly corresponds to TRBD1 (6 bases). Trimming took off 1 base at V and 4 bases at J, with 8 bases between the two ends. In germline, CDR1 is SGHNT, CDR2 YYREEE (reference sequence). The CDR3 covers 13 residues. The CDR3 DNA reads TGTGCCAGCAGCTTGACAGGGAGAGAGACCCAGTACTTC. This translates into CASSLTGRETQYF.

The chain carries TRBV19 and TRBJ1-2, with 8 bases lining up with TRBD1. The CDR3 contains 17 residues. The germline V gene encodes CDR1 LNHDA and CDR2 SQIVND (reference sequence). The trim removed 4 bases at V and 4 bases at J, leaving 14 bases unmatched. In DNA form, the CDR3 reads TGTGCCAGTAGTACATCAGACAGGGGTTACCTACTCTATGGCTACACCTTC. Its translation: CASSTSDRGYLLYGYTF.

The chain is built from TRBV2 and TRBJ2-3, with TRBD2 identical over 10 bases. V dropped 6 bases and J dropped 4; count of bases not matched to a gene: 4. The CDR3 runs to 14 residues. The germline V gene has CDR1 SNHLY and CDR2 FYNNEI. CDR3 protein: CASRAGGSADTQYF. In DNA, the CDR3 is TGTGCCAGCAGAGCGGGAGGGTCCGCAGATACGCAGTATTTT.

The chain carries TRBV6-1 and TRBJ2-1; D is perhaps TRBD2 (5 bases). CDR3 size: 13 residues. In germline, CDR1 is MNHNS, CDR2 SASEGT. V was pared by 10 bases and J by 1 base, with 11 bases between. This chain's CDR3 is CATREESYNEQFF. The CDR3 nucleotides are TGTGCCACCCGGGAAGAGTCCTACAATGAGCAGTTCTTC.

The genes are TRBV6-5 and TRBJ2-7; the match to TRBD1 covers 7 bases. CDR3 size: 13 residues. V trimming: 7 bases; J trimming: 5 bases; junction bases outside the gene matches: 8. In germline, CDR1 is MNHEY, CDR2 SVGAGI. The DNA for the CDR3 is TGTGCCAGCAAAGGTACAGGGGTTAACGAGCAGTACTTC. This codes for CASKGTGVNEQYF.

The chain uses TRBV5-4 and TRBJ1-4, with D hard to call. The germline gives CDR1 SGHNT, CDR2 YYREEE (reference sequence). CDR3 length: 14 residues. The V and J ends lost 4 bases and 4 bases respectively, with 11 bases between them. The CDR3 DNA reads TGTGCCAGCAGCCCCGACCTGTATAATGAAAAACTGTTTTTT. Amino acids: CASSPDLYNEKLFF.

The rearrangement links TRBV7-9 to TRBJ2-1; 8 bases fit TRBD2. Per the germline V gene, CDR1 is SEHNR and CDR2 is FQNEAQ (reference sequence). The V segment lost 4 bases and the J segment 8 bases; nucleotides outside the gene matches: 13. The CDR3 is 16 amino acids. DNA of the CDR3: TGTGCCAGCAGCTCCGCAGACGGGACTAGACTTGATGAGCAGTTCTTC. Amino acids: CASSSADGTRLDEQFF. Filled out from reference TRBV7-9 and TRBJ2-1, the complete variable domain reads DTGVSQNPRHKITKRGQNVTFRCDPISEHNRLYWYRQTLGQGPEFLTYFQNEAQLEKSRLLSDRFSAERPKGSFSTLEIQRTEQGDSAMYLCASSSADGTRLDEQFFGPGTRLTVL.

The chain joins TRBV4-2 to TRBJ2-7; maybe TRBD1 (5 bases). There are 15 residues in the CDR3. CDR1 and CDR2 from the germline V gene are LGHNA and YNFKEQ. Trimming shortened V by 1 base and J by 3 bases, and 13 bases separated the two germline ends. CDR3 residues: CASSQAQGLHYEQYF. Here the CDR3 DNA reads TGTGCCAGCAGCCAAGCGCAGGGCCTACACTACGAGCAGTACTTC.

V usage is TRBV5-1 and J usage is TRBJ1-6; 10 bases agree with TRBD1. The CDR3 loop spans 16 amino acids. The V segment lost 0 bases and the J segment 9 bases; nucleotides outside the gene matches: 6. Germline V CDR1 and CDR2: SGHRS, YFSETQ. DNA of the CDR3: TGCGCCAGCAGCTTGGTGGGACAGGGGTTCGGTTCACCCCTCCACTTT. Translating gives CASSLVGQGFGSPLHF.

The count of this clone is one. The genes are TRBV9 and TRBJ2-5; TRBD2 matches 7 bases. V trimming: 0 bases; J trimming: 5 bases; junction bases outside the gene matches: 10. The CDR3 spans 16 residues. CDR1 SGDLS and CDR2 YYNGEE come from the germline V gene. CDR3 sequence reads: CASSVGKGGRGETQYF. Here the CDR3 DNA reads TGTGCCAGCAGCGTAGGAAAGGGAGGGAGAGGGGAGACCCAGTACTTC. Combining the CDR3 with reference TRBV9 and TRBJ2-5 gives the whole variable domain DSGVTQTPKHLITATGQRVTLRCSPRSGDLSVYWYQQSLDQGLQFLIQYYNGEERAKGNILERFSAQQFPDLHSELNLSSLELGDSALYFCASSVGKGGRGETQYFGPGTRLLVL.

The chain links TRBV2 to TRBJ2-1; the match to TRBD2 covers 9 bases. With 7 bases clipped from V and 5 bases from J, the junction kept 3 bases outside the gene matches. From germline, CDR1 is SNHLY and CDR2 FYNNEI. The CDR3 sequence is 13 residues long. As DNA, the CDR3 is TGTGCCAGCAAAGTAGCGGGAGACAATGAGCAGTTCTTC. Translating gives CASKVAGDNEQFF.

This rearrangement joins TRBV11-2 to TRBJ2-2; no clear D. Germline loops: CDR1 SGHAT, CDR2 FQNNGV. The CDR3 sequence is 16 residues long. Deletions cut 0 bases from V and 4 bases from J, with 12 bases between. The CDR3 region has the DNA TGTGCCAGCAGCTTAGATCTCCTCCCGATCACCGGGGAGCTGTTTTTT. Its translation is CASSLDLLPITGELFF.

This sequence joins TRBV19 and TRBJ1-1; D is unresolved. CDR3 length equals 13 residues. Germline loops: CDR1 LNHDA, CDR2 SQIVND (reference sequence). The V gene lost 1 base and the J gene lost 1 base, with 4 bases spanning the gap. The CDR3 coding sequence is TGTGCCAGTAGTATAGGACAGAACACTGAAGCTTTCTTT. Translation: CASSIGQNTEAFF. Complete variable domain (other parts from reference TRBV19 and TRBJ1-1): DGGITQSPKYLFRKEGQNVTLSCEQNLNHDAMYWYRQDPGQGLRLIYYSQIVNDFQKGDIAEGYSVSREKKESFPLTVTSAQKNPTAFYLCASSIGQNTEAFFGQGTRLTVV.

The V gene is TRBV5-1, the J gene TRBJ2-3; the match to TRBD2 covers 9 bases. Germline assignment: CDR1 SGHRS and CDR2 YFSETQ. This CDR3 spans 14 amino acids. V gave up 3 bases and J gave up 6 bases; unmatched junction bases: 5. CDR3 in amino acids: CASSWLAGGDTQYF. The CDR3 DNA sequence: TGCGCCAGCAGCTGGCTGGCGGGGGGGGATACGCAGTATTTT.

The chain couples TRBV11-2 to TRBJ2-7; 9 bases are a match to TRBD2. Germline loops: CDR1 SGHAT, CDR2 FQNNGV. Losses at the gene ends were 8 bases for V and 10 bases for J; bases not matched to a gene: 24. The CDR3 runs to 17 residues. The CDR3 nucleotides read TGTGCCAGCGGCGTTCTTGGAGCGGGGGGCCCACCGATTGATCAGTACTTC. Protein sequence: CASGVLGAGGPPIDQYF. The full variable domain, its missing parts supplied by reference TRBV11-2 and TRBJ2-7, is EAGVAQSPRYKIIEKRQSVAFWCNPISGHATLYWYQQILGQGPKLLIQFQNNGVVDDSQLPKDRFSAERLKGVDSTLKIQPAKLEDSAVYLCASGVLGAGGPPIDQYFGPGTRLTVT.

The chain couples TRBV24-1 to TRBJ2-2; 7 bases are a match to TRBD2. Germline-derived CDR1 and CDR2 are KGHDR and SFDVKD. J lost 7 bases, V lost 3 bases, and 4 bases had no gene match. The CDR3 covers 14 residues. The CDR3 bases are TGTGCCACCAGTGATGGGAGGGCCTACGGGGAGCTGTTTTTT. Its protein is CATSDGRAYGELFF.

CDR3 residues: CASSGTRYSPLHF. CDR3 DNA: TGTGCCAGCAGCGGGACAAGGTATTCACCCCTCCACTTT. The chain recombines TRBV9 with TRBJ1-6; a possible D gene is TRBD1 (5 bases). The V gene lost 3 bases and the J gene lost 8 bases, with 9 bases spanning the gap. The CDR3 spans 13 residues. Germline V gives CDR1 SGDLS, CDR2 YYNGEE.

The rearrangement joins TRBV19 to TRBJ1-4; 7 bases are shared with TRBD1. CDR1 and CDR2 (germline): LNHDA, SQIVND (reference sequence). V dropped 7 bases and J dropped 4; count of bases not matched to a gene: 6. The CDR3 is made up of 14 amino acids. In DNA form, the CDR3 reads TGTGCCAGTACCCGGACAGGCCTTAATGAAAAACTGTTTTTT. This codes for CASTRTGLNEKLFF.

V usage is TRBV7-2 and J usage is TRBJ2-3; possibly TRBD2 for D (7 bases). Trimming shortened V by 4 bases and J by 2 bases, and 13 bases separated the two germline ends. The CDR3 has 15 amino acids. Germline loops: CDR1 SGHTA, CDR2 FQGNSA. In DNA form, the CDR3 reads TGTGCCAGCAGCTCCCGGGGGGCCCTCACAGATACGCAGTATTTT. As protein: CASSSRGALTDTQYF.

The chain combines TRBV9 with TRBJ2-1; 9 nucleotides line up with TRBD2. With V trimmed by 0 bases and J by 8 bases, 3 bases remained unmatched. This CDR3 is built from 14 residues. From germline, CDR1 is SGDLS and CDR2 YYNGEE. In DNA, the CDR3 is TGTGCCAGCAGCGTAGATAGCGGGAGAGATGAGCAGTTCTTC. Translated, it gives CASSVDSGRDEQFF.